This T cell receptor beta chain appears in the sequencing data of a study of blood T cell repertoires in COVID-19. About the study: Nucleic acid was either cDNA or gDNA, and it came from T cells, B-cell-depleted T cells, or PBMCs.

The V end was cut by 9 bases, the J end by 8 bases, with 19 bases between. This CDR3 has 14 residues. As handled by the study authors: The assay estimated nucleated cells by amplifying reference gene primers. The data were produced by immunoSEQ multiplex PCR, yet TCRdb's version contains in-frame clones alone and is incomplete. V and J calls and clone size are copied from that table; D and trimming were computed from the DNA. The table records 120,000 to 150,000 clones, under 85% of them present only once. Sequencing was carried out using peripheral blood. This TCR was recovered from an elderly woman in a cohort sampled during active or convalescent COVID-19. V is TRBV23-1 and J is TRBJ1-4, with D possibly being TRBD1 (5 bases). TRBV23-1 is an ORF, with its function uncertain. Written as DNA, the CDR3 is TGCGCCAGTTATATCAGCCTGGAGGGGGAAAAACTGTTTTTT. This codes for CASYISLEGEKLFF.